The T cell receptor (beta chain) under discussion was sequenced for a study of shared clonotypes between healthy human individuals. Some 30,000 T cell genomes, or 200 to 250 ng DNA, went into the sorted-subset replicate PCRs. Repertoires were generated with immunoSEQ multiplex PCR, while TCRdb's copy carries only in-frame clones and drops some. This sample has more than 2 million clones, with about 95% found just once. As to this clone: Its cognate antigen is unknown.

V lost 5 bases and J 5 bases, leaving 12 bases between the germline ends. Per germline, CDR1 PRHDT and CDR2 FYEKMQ (reference sequence). This CDR3 contains 13 residues. Positive CCR7 selection of CD45RO-negative cells yielded the naive CD8 cells, and terminally differentiated effector memory CD45RA+ cells were excluded. Overall study results and limits: Sequencing depth was expected to influence donor clonotype sharing. Sample collection involved blood only; tissue repertoires are likely different.

The chain is built from TRBV13 and TRBJ2-5, with D tentatively TRBD2 (5 bases). Sample: naive CD8+ T cells sorted from blood. This receptor was obtained from a man in his late teens or twenties in good health. The chain's CDR3 is CASSRAGGETQYF. In nucleotides, the CDR3 is TGTGCCAGCAGCAGGGCAGGCGGGGAGACCCAGTACTTC.